The clone carrying this T cell receptor (beta chain) occurred once. In the source study's methods: Estimation of nucleated cell counts was performed using reference gene primer amplification. The repertoire was sequenced with immunoSEQ multiplex PCR; TCRdb's copy has only in-frame clones and lacks some. The V and J calls and the clone size are those of that table, but D and trimming were determined from the DNA. Among over 150,000 clones, around 80% were seen once, and the ten largest hold approximately 7.3%. Trimming pared 6 bases from V and 5 bases from J, leaving 10 bases between. The CDR3 length is 13 residues. The germline V gene has CDR1 SGHTA and CDR2 FQGNSA. The entry originates in a study of blood T cell repertoires in COVID-19. About the study: Samples representing acute and convalescent COVID-19 were sourced from the United States, Italy and Spain.

Which cohort a participant joined came from the clinical history participants gave. The recovered donors of Cohort 3 showed two negative PCRs, clearance, or symptom resolution. This chain links TRBV7-2 with TRBJ2-2; D is undetermined. The sequence derives from a middle-aged man who had recovered from COVID-19. Sequenced input: PBMCs or T cells enriched from blood (not recorded which). Here the CDR3 reads CASSFRHTGELFF. DNA of the CDR3: TGTGCCAGCAGTTTCCGACATACCGGGGAGCTGTTTTTT.